A selection of T cell receptor beta chains follows, all from one sample in a study of blood T cell repertoires in COVID-19. Clones were read by immunoSEQ multiplex PCR, and TCRdb kept only the in-frame ones, dropping some. Among about 99,000 clones listed, 81% were seen once. The sample comprised peripheral blood. The receptors derive from a man of 80 years or more with COVID-19, enrolled during active disease. The CDR3 runs from the conserved cysteine through the conserved F or W. Each record gives: D gene, J gene, V gene, clone size, CDR3 DNA, CDR3 protein. A D gene is named only where the DNA matches it firmly. Where a row states a size, it is once, few, many or the class of an expanded clone; other rows omit it.

TRBD1	TRBJ2-7	TRBV18	.	TGTGCCAGCTCATGGGACAGGGCGGTCGAGCAGTACTTC	CASSWDRAVEQYF
TRBD1	TRBJ1-2	TRBV5-6	once	TGTGCCAGCAGCCGCCGGACAGGGATACCCTATGGCTACACCTTC	CASSRRTGIPYGYTF
TRBD2	TRBJ2-5	TRBV3-1/TRBV3-2	.	TGTGCCAGCAGCCTCTCTAGGGGACTAGCGGAGACCCAGTACTTC	CASSLSRGLAETQYF
TRBD1	TRBJ1-5	TRBV18	.	TGTGCCAGCTCACCACCGGGGACAGGGAGCAATCAGCCCCAGCATTTT	CASSPPGTGSNQPQHF
.	TRBJ1-5	TRBV4-3	.	TGCGCCAGCAGCCAAGGGAGTCGACATCAGCCCCAGCATTTT	CASSQGSRHQPQHF
.	TRBJ1-2	TRBV28	.	TGTGCCAGCAGCGAACGGACTGTTTTCTATGGCTACACCTTC	CASSERTVFYGYTF
.	TRBJ1-2	TRBV2	.	TGTGCCAGCAGTGACCGGGGTGTGGGCTATGGCTACACCTTC	CASSDRGVGYGYTF
TRBD1	TRBJ1-4	TRBV10-1	few	TGCGCCAGCAGTGATGGACAGGGGAGAGGGGAAAAACTGTTTTTT	CASSDGQGRGEKLFF
.	TRBJ1-2	TRBV5-6	.	TGTGCCAGCAGCCTTGGTCTGGCCGGGGGCTACACCTTC	CASSLGLAGGYTF
.	TRBJ2-2	TRBV5-1	.	TGCGCCAGCAGCTTGGCCATAGTGAACACCGGGGAGCTGTTTTTT	CASSLAIVNTGELFF
TRBD1	TRBJ1-1	TRBV18	.	TGTGCCAGCTCAGGGATGGACAGGGTGAACACTGAAGCTTTCTTT	CASSGMDRVNTEAFF
TRBD1	TRBJ1-1	TRBV5-1	.	TGCGCCAGCAGCTTGGCAAAGACAGGGGCGAACACTGAAGCTTTCTTT	CASSLAKTGANTEAFF
TRBD2	TRBJ2-7	TRBV3-1/TRBV3-2	.	TGTGCCAGCAGACCGACTAGCGGGAGTTACGAGCAGTACTTC	CASRPTSGSYEQYF
TRBD1	TRBJ1-1	TRBV19	.	TGTGCCAGTAGTATTGGACAGGGGTGGGTCCGGGCTTTCTTT	CASSIGQGWVRAFF
.	TRBJ2-1	TRBV10-1	.	TGCGCCAGCAGCGGGTTCCCATCTACTGAGCAGTTCTTC	CASSGFPSTEQFF
.	TRBJ1-1	TRBV10-3	.	TGTGCCATCAGTGCTCCGAACACTGAAGCTTTCTTT	CAISAPNTEAFF
TRBD1	TRBJ1-2	TRBV30	.	TGTGCCTGGAGTGAGGGGGCAGCTAACTATGGCTACACCTTC	CAWSEGAANYGYTF
.	TRBJ2-7	TRBV19	.	TGTGCCAGTACCCAGGTGTACACCTCCTACGAGCAGTACTTC	CASTQVYTSYEQYF
.	TRBJ1-1	TRBV4-1	.	TGCGCCAGCAGCCAAGTGGGGGCTGGCACTGAAGCTTTCTTT	CASSQVGAGTEAFF
TRBD1	TRBJ2-5	TRBV5-1	.	TGCGCCAGCAGCCGCACCCCGGACAGGGAAGAGACCCAGTACTTC	CASSRTPDREETQYF
TRBD1	TRBJ1-5	TRBV7-2	once	TGTGCCAGCAGTAAAGGGGGCACTCAGCCCCAGCATTTT	CASSKGGTQPQHF
.	TRBJ1-1	TRBV19	.	TGTGCCAGTAGCAAAAAAGAGCGCAGGGCGGTTGGTGCTTTCTTT	CASSKKERRAVGAFF
.	TRBJ1-1	TRBV7-9	.	TGTGCCAGCAGCTTATTAGATATGAACACTGAAGCTTTCTTT	CASSLLDMNTEAFF
.	TRBJ1-2	TRBV10-3	.	TGTGCCATCAGTGTCTCGGTCACTGCAAACTATGGCTACACCTTC	CAISVSVTANYGYTF
.	TRBJ2-1	TRBV3-1/TRBV3-2	.	TGTGCCAGCAGCCAAGGAAGACAAAACAATGAGCAGTTCTTC	CASSQGRQNNEQFF
TRBD1	TRBJ1-1	TRBV5-1	.	TGCGCCAGCAGCCAGGGACAGGGTGGCACTGAAGCTTTCTTT	CASSQGQGGTEAFF